The present T cell receptor beta chain was sequenced within a study of vaccination and CD4 T cells after COVID-19. Study outcomes and limitations: Convalescent patients' vaccine-specific clones were spike mono-reactive in 304 of 307 cases.

The germline V and J ends were trimmed by 6 bases and 9 bases, with 15 bases remaining between them. Germline CDR1 is MNHEY and CDR2 is SMNVEV (reference sequence). The CDR3 is made up of 13 amino acids. Treatment indicated: roughly 10-day PBMC culture with coronavirus spike peptide pools or control peptides (ViraFEST assay). ViraFEST stimulated the growth of antigen-specific T cells using peptide pools and subsequently profiled their TCRs by sequencing. Cultured CD4+ T cell DNA was sequenced using the Oncomine TCR Beta short-read assay. From cultured CD4+ T cells, genomic DNA was extracted. TCRdb re-called the PCR reads through MiXCR, storing one row per CDR3 protein. The sample has about 10,000 distinct CDR3 sequences; around 64% are singletons. This clonotype has only a few counts. Its antigen is not known.

Sequenced material: CD4+ T cells from blood, cultured in vitro. The sequence was obtained from a human donor who had recovered from COVID-19. The chain carries TRBV27 and TRBJ1-5, with a tentative D call TRBD1 (5 bases). The CDR3 here is CASSWDAWRPQHF. In DNA, the CDR3 is TGTGCCAGCAGCTGGGACGCCTGGAGGCCCCAGCATTTT.